The 10 T cell receptor beta chains in this list originate from one sample, sequenced in a study of blood T cell repertoires in COVID-19. This table comes from immunoSEQ multiplex PCR, and its TCRdb copy is limited to in-frame clones, with some not included. Here the sample spans approximately 53,000 clones, roughly nine tenths being singletons. The specimen sequenced was peripheral blood. The source is a human donor in a cohort sampled during active COVID-19.

The J gene is TRBJ2-1, the V gene TRBV9; D call uncertain. The germline V gene has CDR1 SGDLS and CDR2 YYNGEE. CDR3 length: 15 residues. V lost 3 bases to trimming and J lost 1 base, with 11 bases between them. CDR3 sequence reads: CASSGLLDSYNEQFF. The CDR3 DNA follows: TGTGCCAGCAGCGGACTCTTGGATTCCTACAATGAGCAGTTCTTC.

This rearrangement joins TRBV6-6 to TRBJ2-1, with 15 nucleotides matching TRBD2. Germline V gene data show CDR1 as MNHNY and CDR2 as SVGAGI (reference sequence). The CDR3 totals 16 residues. J lost 9 bases, V lost 4 bases, and 7 bases had no gene match. The CDR3 nucleotides are TGTGCCAGCAGTTTTAGGACTAGCGGGGGGGCCAGTGAGCAGTTCTTC. Its protein product is CASSFRTSGGASEQFF.

This sequence joins TRBV12-3 or TRBV12-4 and TRBJ2-2; a weak D match, TRBD2 (6 bases). The CDR3 totals 13 residues. V lost 1 base and J 6 bases, leaving 6 bases between the germline ends. CDR3 region: CASSLGGAGELFF. As DNA, the CDR3 is TGTGCCAGCAGTTTAGGGGGGGCCGGGGAGCTGTTTTTT.

The rearrangement uses TRBV11-3 and TRBJ1-6; D is uncertain. CDR1 is SGHNT, CDR2 YENEEA, per germline. The CDR3 contains 17 residues. The V end lost 0 bases, the J end lost 9 bases, and 18 bases lay between the germline ends. The CDR3 sequence is CASSLDRTRSGGSPLHF. The CDR3 DNA is TGTGCCAGCAGCTTAGATAGAACCAGATCCGGCGGTTCACCCCTCCACTTT.

This clone was found once. The gene calls are TRBV6-5 and TRBJ2-5; 7 bases line up with TRBD1. The CDR3 totals 13 residues. Germline V gene lookup returns CDR1 MNHEY and CDR2 SVGAGI. With 6 bases clipped from V and 3 bases from J, the junction kept 4 bases outside the gene matches. The CDR3 DNA reads TGTGCCAGCAGCCGGGACAGAAAAGAGACCCAGTACTTC. As protein: CASSRDRKETQYF.

This sequence joins TRBV27 and TRBJ1-6; possibly TRBD1 for D (6 bases). This CDR3 is 15 amino acids long. The germline gives CDR1 MNHEY, CDR2 SMNVEV (reference sequence). The V end was cut by 0 bases, the J end by 9 bases, with 12 bases between. This CDR3 reads CASSLSAQGRSPLHF. CDR3 nucleotides: TGTGCCAGCAGTTTATCGGCACAGGGTCGTTCACCCCTCCACTTT.

This chain joins TRBV7-2 and TRBJ1-5, with D maybe TRBD1 (6 bases). V was pared by 5 bases and J by 4 bases, with 9 bases between. Germline V gene data show CDR1 as SGHTA and CDR2 as FQGNSA. The CDR3 extends over 13 amino acids. The CDR3, as DNA: TGTGCCAGCAGCCAGGGGCGGAATCAGCCCCAGCATTTT. It specifies CASSQGRNQPQHF.

The chain links TRBV19 to TRBJ2-5; 7 bases are shared with TRBD2. Unmatched junction bases numbered 6, after V lost 6 bases and J lost 5 bases. Germline-derived CDR1 and CDR2 are LNHDA and SQIVND (reference sequence). The CDR3 covers 13 residues. This CDR3 reads CASSLGEGETQYF. The CDR3 region has the DNA TGTGCCAGTAGCTTAGGGGAGGGTGAGACCCAGTACTTC.

This clone has more than one count but fewer than ten. The chain has TRBV9 and TRBJ2-2; D is ambiguous. In germline, CDR1 is SGDLS, CDR2 YYNGEE. The CDR3 spans 13 residues. V shed 0 bases and J shed 7 bases, with 7 bases lying between them. The CDR3 DNA reads as TGTGCCAGCAGCGTAGAAGCAATCGGGGAGCTGTTTTTT. Amino acid sequence: CASSVEAIGELFF.

Details on this clone: At one of its ends the junction is not consistent with the germline gene, which may arise from a read error. V and J are TRBV7-7 and TRBJ2-7, with D perhaps matching TRBD2 (5 bases). Germline loops: CDR1 SSHAT, CDR2 FNYEAQ (reference sequence). The CDR3 contains 20 residues. CDR3 region: CASSLNSGLELSLGLHEQYF. The CDR3 DNA follows: TGTGCTAGCAGCTTAAACAGCGGCCTGGAGTTAAGTCTCGGTCTCCACGAGCAGTACTTC.